One sample yielded the 16 T cell receptor beta chains listed below, sequenced in a study of early T cells in non-severe SARS-CoV-2 infection. MiXCR, run by TCRdb on the 5' RACE reads, gives a single entry per CDR3 protein. The data hold 70,000 or so distinct CDR3 sequences, with 10% observed a single time. The sample consisted of whole blood, taken at baseline. The receptor source for this set is an adult who was a healthcare worker with PCR-confirmed SARS-CoV-2 infection or an uninfected control (not recorded which).

This clonotype was observed at least ten times. V gene TRBV18 combines with J gene TRBJ2-2; no clear D. Germline assignment: CDR1 KGHSH and CDR2 LQKENI. The CDR3 contains 13 residues. Deletions cut 2 bases from V and 4 bases from J, with 5 bases between. CDR3 residues: CASSPAATGELFF. Written as DNA, the CDR3 is TGTGCCAGCTCACCAGCGGCCACCGGGGAGCTGTTTTTT.

The chain recombines TRBV30 with TRBJ2-1, with unresolved D. The V gene's germline CDR1 is GTSNPN and CDR2 SVGIG (reference sequence). The length of the CDR3 is 13 residues. Trimming stripped 0 bases from V and 9 bases from J, with 12 bases between. The CDR3, as DNA: TGTGCCTGGAGTGTACTTCCGCAGAGTGAGCAGTTCTTC. This codes for CAWSVLPQSEQFF.

The rearrangement links TRBV10-3 to TRBJ1-1; D ambiguous. This CDR3 is 14 amino acids long. Looked up from germline, CDR1 is ENHRY and CDR2 is SYGVKD. Trimming stripped 3 bases from V and 0 bases from J, with 8 bases between. The CDR3, as DNA: TGTGCCATCAGTGACCCAGGATTGAACACTGAAGCTTTCTTT. This translates into CAISDPGLNTEAFF.

This clonotype has a handful of counts. This rearrangement joins TRBV18 to TRBJ2-3; 8 positions match TRBD2. This CDR3 is built from 16 residues. The trim removed 3 bases at V and 5 bases at J, leaving 10 bases unmatched. The germline V gene encodes CDR1 KGHSH and CDR2 LQKENI. Here the CDR3 reads CASSPTGTRLGDTQYF. CDR3 nucleotides: TGTGCCAGCTCACCCACCGGGACTAGATTAGGAGATACGCAGTATTTT. The whole variable domain, remainder taken from reference TRBV18 and TRBJ2-3, is NAGVMQNPRHLVRRRGQEARLRCSPMKGHSHVYWYRQLPEEGLKFMVYLQKENIIDESGMPKERFSAEFPKEGPSILRIQQVVRGDSAAYFCASSPTGTRLGDTQYFGPGTRLTVL.

This clonotype appeared a few times. The chain carries TRBV3-1 and TRBJ1-5, with a weak D call TRBD1 (5 bases). CDR3 size: 14 residues. CDR1 is LGHDT, CDR2 YNNKEL, per germline (reference sequence). Trimming stripped 0 bases from V and 6 bases from J, with 9 bases between. The CDR3: CASSQDPGVQPQHF. CDR3 bases: TGTGCCAGCAGCCAAGATCCGGGGGTTCAGCCCCAGCATTTT.

This sequence joins TRBV18 and TRBJ1-1, with 7 bases fitting TRBD1. From germline, CDR1 is KGHSH and CDR2 LQKENI. The V segment lost 3 bases and the J segment 1 base; nucleotides outside the gene matches: 11. The CDR3 has 17 residues. The CDR3 coding sequence is TGTGCCAGCTCACCTGGACCTGTGACAGGGAAGAACACTGAAGCTTTCTTT. Its translation: CASSPGPVTGKNTEAFF.

This clonotype has at least ten counts. CDR3 loop: CSVVPQGQSYEQYF. The DNA of the CDR3 is TGCAGCGTTGTCCCACAGGGACAGAGCTACGAGCAGTACTTC. This chain links TRBV29-1 with TRBJ2-7, with 7 bases that match TRBD1. Germline-derived CDR1 and CDR2 are SQVTM and ANQGSEA. V shed 4 bases, J shed 3 bases, and the junction held 9 bases outside the gene matches. This CDR3 region has 14 residues.

The chain uses TRBV27 and TRBJ1-1; D call uncertain. CDR1 and CDR2 (germline): MNHEY, SMNVEV (reference sequence). V was cut by 7 bases and J by 0 bases, with 12 bases left in between. The CDR3 totals 14 residues. CDR3 coding DNA: TGTGCCAGCAAAGGTTCGGCCTTGAACACTGAAGCTTTCTTT. Amino acids: CASKGSALNTEAFF.

In this sample, this clonotype turned up many times. The chain employs TRBV30 and TRBJ2-5; 10 positions agree with TRBD1. Germline-derived CDR1 and CDR2 are GTSNPN and SVGIG (reference sequence). J gave up 4 bases and V 0 bases, and 8 bases lay outside the gene matches. The CDR3 covers 16 residues. Here the CDR3 DNA reads TGTGCCTGGAGTGTCCCACAGACAGGGGGCCCAGAGACCCAGTACTTC. It specifies CAWSVPQTGGPETQYF.

The gene calls are TRBV5-1 and TRBJ2-5; 12 bases line up with TRBD2. Germline CDR1 and CDR2: SGHRS and YFSETQ. V was pared by 0 bases and J by 9 bases, with 15 bases of the junction left unmatched. The CDR3 is 18 amino acids. The CDR3 nucleotides are TGCGCCAGCAGCTTGGATTCAGGACTAGCGGGGAGCGGTGGAGCCCAGTACTTC. Protein product: CASSLDSGLAGSGGAQYF. Full variable domain (outside the CDR3, taken from reference TRBV5-1 and TRBJ2-5): KAGVTQTPRYLIKTRGQQVTLSCSPISGHRSVSWYQQTPGQGLQFLFEYFSETQRNKGNFPGRFSGRQFSNSRSEMNVSTLELGDSALYLCASSLDSGLAGSGGAQYFGPGTRLLVL.

The table lists this clonotype with many counts. J is TRBJ2-3 and V is TRBV28, with TRBD1 as a possible D gene (6 bases). The V gene's germline CDR1 is MDHEN and CDR2 SYDVKM. V was cut by 4 bases and J by 2 bases, with 7 bases left in between. The CDR3 loop spans 13 amino acids. The CDR3 here is CASSSGATDTQYF. CDR3 in DNA: TGTGCCAGCAGTTCAGGGGCCACAGATACGCAGTATTTT.

At least ten counts were recorded for this clonotype. The V and J genes are TRBV29-1 and TRBJ2-7; D is unclear. Trimming stripped 7 bases from V and 5 bases from J, with 15 bases between. Per the germline V gene, CDR1 is SQVTM and CDR2 is ANQGSEA. This CDR3 spans 12 amino acids. CDR3 DNA: TGCAGCGGGATCCGACCTCCCGACGAGCAGTACTTC. Its protein product is CSGIRPPDEQYF.

The sample holds a few counts of this clonotype. The chain recombines TRBV20-1 with TRBJ1-2; D unclear. This CDR3 is built from 13 residues. CDR1 is DFQATT, CDR2 SNEGSKA, per germline (reference sequence). Trimming removed 7 bases at V and 0 bases at J, with 12 bases between. The CDR3 protein is CSGRETTNYGYTF. CDR3 in DNA: TGCAGTGGCAGAGAGACAACTAACTATGGCTACACCTTC.

This chain connects TRBV12-3 or TRBV12-4 to TRBJ2-3, with D possibly TRBD2 on 5 matching bases. There are 14 residues in the CDR3. The V end was cut by 6 bases, the J end by 0 bases, with 10 bases between. Written as DNA, the CDR3 is TGTGCCAGCAGGCCGGACTTTAGCACAGATACGCAGTATTTT. Protein product: CASRPDFSTDTQYF.

This clonotype has only a few counts. V is TRBV20-1 and J is TRBJ1-2; tentative D call: TRBD1 (5 bases). The CDR3 is made up of 13 amino acids. The V end was cut by 7 bases, the J end by 4 bases, with 16 bases between. Germline V lookup: CDR1 DFQATT, CDR2 SNEGSKA (reference sequence). The CDR3 here is CSVQSKGSYGYTF. The CDR3 DNA reads as TGCAGTGTCCAGAGTAAGGGGTCCTATGGCTACACCTTC.

Only a few counts were recorded for this clonotype. This chain uses TRBV20-1 with TRBJ1-1, with D tentatively TRBD1 (5 bases). The V end was cut by 3 bases, the J end by 1 base, with 18 bases between. The CDR3 sequence is 16 residues long. The germline gives CDR1 DFQATT, CDR2 SNEGSKA (reference sequence). The CDR3 here is CSARGGRGPTNTEAFF. For the CDR3, the DNA is TGCAGTGCTAGGGGGGGAAGAGGGCCGACGAACACTGAAGCTTTCTTT.